The 32 T cell receptor beta chains below were found in one sample sequenced in a study of T cells of healthy individuals. TCRdb recomputed calls from the 5' RACE reads with MiXCR, one row per CDR3 protein. Here the sample spans about 53,000 distinct CDR3 sequences, about 14% being singletons. The receptor source for this set is a human donor in good health.

Of note for this clonotype: No DNA is shown, since the ends of the CDR3 on it are uncertain; the CDR3 is the one TCRdb lists. This chain connects TRBV3-2 to TRBJ2-7; the table's D call, TRBD1, has no DNA check behind it. TRBV3-2 is assigned pseudogene status. The CDR3 length equals 16 residues, ends included. This CDR3 reads CASSQVGAGTIYEQYF.

In this sample, this clonotype turned up a few times. V usage is TRBV5-5 and J usage is TRBJ2-7; 12 nucleotides match TRBD2. The CDR3 spans 16 residues. CDR1 SGHKS and CDR2 YYEKEE come from the germline V gene (reference sequence). J gave up 4 bases and V 2 bases, and 7 bases lay outside the gene matches. The CDR3 is CASSLRTSGVQYEQYF. The DNA of the CDR3 is TGTGCCAGCAGCTTACGGACTAGCGGGGTCCAATACGAGCAGTACTTC.

This clonotype was observed a single time. A single base separates this from a much larger clone, so it may be a read error. This chain connects TRBV7-2 to TRBJ2-3, with a weak D call TRBD2 (6 bases). The CDR3 runs 14 residues. Germline values: CDR1 SGHTA, CDR2 FQGNSA. The CDR3 nucleotides read TGTGCCAGCAGCTTAGCGCGGGGCACAGATACGCGGTATTTT. Encoded protein: CASSLARGTDTRYF.

In DNA form, the CDR3 reads TGTGCCAGCAGCTTAGCGGGAGGGGAATACGAGCAGTACTTC. Translated, it gives CASSLAGGEYEQYF. The chain recombines TRBV7-2 with TRBJ2-7; 7 bases agree with TRBD2. CDR1 is SGHTA and CDR2 is FQGNSA in the germline V gene. V shed 0 bases, J shed 4 bases, and the junction held 3 bases outside the gene matches. The CDR3 length is 14 residues.

This clonotype was counted a few times. This rearrangement joins TRBV6-2 or TRBV6-3 to TRBJ2-7; no firm D call. Trimming cost V 6 bases and J 6 bases, with 21 bases left between them. This CDR3 has 15 amino acids. Germline V gives CDR1 MNHEY, CDR2 SVGEGT. DNA of the CDR3: TGTGCCAGCAGGCCCCCGCAGGCGGAGTCGTCCGAGCAGTACTTC. It translates to CASRPPQAESSEQYF.

This clonotype showed up many times. The chain has TRBV12-3 or TRBV12-4 and TRBJ2-7, with a possible D match to TRBD2 (6 bases). The germline V and J ends were trimmed by 3 bases and 4 bases, with 13 bases remaining between them. CDR3 size: 14 residues. The CDR3 nucleotides read TGTGCCAGCAGTTTCGGGGGACCCAAGTACGAGCAGTACTTC. Translating gives CASSFGGPKYEQYF.

In this sample, this clonotype turned up a few times. The V call is TRBV3-1, the J call TRBJ2-1, with 10 bases that match TRBD2. J was trimmed by 6 bases and V by 1 base; bases with no gene match: 6. Germline-derived CDR1 and CDR2 are LGHDT and YNNKEL (reference sequence). CDR3 length: 16 amino acids. The CDR3 sequence is CASSQGGLAALNEQFF. CDR3 nucleotide sequence: TGTGCCAGCAGCCAAGGCGGACTAGCGGCCCTCAATGAGCAGTTCTTC.

This clonotype was seen only a few times. The chain couples TRBV10-3 to TRBJ2-5; D remains unclear. This CDR3 spans 16 amino acids. Germline V CDR1 and CDR2: ENHRY, SYGVKD. The V end lost 3 bases, the J end lost 0 bases, and 14 bases lay between the germline ends. The chain's CDR3 is CAISDRAAIYQETQYF. In nucleotides, the CDR3 is TGTGCCATCAGTGACCGGGCAGCTATTTACCAAGAGACCCAGTACTTC.

This clonotype was observed a handful of times. V is TRBV7-2 and J is TRBJ2-7, with a tentative D call TRBD2 (5 bases). V lost 3 bases, J lost 1 base, and 13 bases lay in between. There are 15 residues in the CDR3. Looked up from germline, CDR1 is SGHTA and CDR2 is FQGNSA. CDR3 protein: CASSFGITTSYEQYF. DNA for the CDR3: TGTGCCAGCAGCTTCGGGATCACCACTTCCTACGAGCAGTACTTC.

This clonotype was picked up many times. V and J are TRBV10-3 and TRBJ2-1; no firm D call. V was trimmed by 2 bases and J by 0 bases, leaving 11 bases between them. The germline gives CDR1 ENHRY, CDR2 SYGVKD. CDR3 size: 16 residues. The CDR3 DNA reads TGTGCCATCAGTGAGGGTGGCAGGTCCTCCTACAATGAGCAGTTCTTC. It codes for CAISEGGRSSYNEQFF.

In this sample, this clonotype turned up a few times. A read error may account for a junction end that differs from germline. This chain connects TRBV9 to TRBJ1-2, with 11 nucleotides matching TRBD1. This CDR3 contains 14 residues. Germline loops: CDR1 SGDLS, CDR2 YYNGEE. CDR3 nucleotide sequence: TGTGCCAGCAGCGTAGCTTGGACAGGGGGCGACTACAACTTC. Amino acids: CASSVAWTGGDYNF.

The J gene is TRBJ2-1, the V gene TRBV5-4; maybe TRBD2 (6 bases). V was cut by 4 bases and J by 10 bases, with 24 bases left in between. The germline CDR1 and CDR2 sequences are SGHNT and YYREEE (reference sequence). There are 16 residues in the CDR3. The CDR3 sequence is CASSRNIGGLRWEQFF. The CDR3 DNA sequence: TGTGCCAGCAGCAGAAATATCGGAGGGCTTAGGTGGGAGCAGTTCTTC.

The chain employs TRBV20-1 and TRBJ1-3, with D unresolved. Deletions cut 3 bases from V and 4 bases from J, with 13 bases between. This CDR3 is 14 amino acids long. Germline V lookup: CDR1 DFQATT, CDR2 SNEGSKA (reference sequence). CDR3 DNA: TGCAGTGCTAGCGACTGGACGGCCGGAAACACCATATATTTT. Its translation: CSASDWTAGNTIYF.

Many counts were recorded for this clonotype. V usage is TRBV18 and J usage is TRBJ1-1; no clear D. The CDR3 contains 13 residues. Per the germline V gene, CDR1 is KGHSH and CDR2 is LQKENI. V lost 6 bases to trimming and J lost 3 bases, with 11 bases between them. The chain's CDR3 is CASSPVTDTEAFF. CDR3 bases: TGTGCCAGCTCCCCGGTTACGGACACTGAAGCTTTCTTT.

The V call is TRBV7-6, the J call TRBJ2-7; D is perhaps TRBD1 (5 bases). The length of the CDR3 is 13 residues. Trimming cost V 4 bases and J 6 bases, with 13 bases left between them. CDR1 SGHVS and CDR2 FNYEAQ come from the germline V gene. The CDR3 nucleotides are TGTGCCAGCAGCTATAGGGGTGAAGGCGAGCAGTACTTC. Amino acid sequence: CASSYRGEGEQYF.

This clonotype occurred a few times. V is TRBV20-1 and J is TRBJ2-3; a weak D match, TRBD2 (6 bases). V was pared by 5 bases and J by 2 bases, with 8 bases between. The CDR3 has 12 amino acids. The germline V gene encodes CDR1 DFQATT and CDR2 SNEGSKA (reference sequence). The CDR3, as DNA: TGCAGTGCTGGGGGGAACACAGATACGCAGTATTTT. It encodes CSAGGNTDTQYF.

V is TRBV12-3 or TRBV12-4 and J is TRBJ2-7; D call uncertain. This CDR3 region has 12 residues. Trimming took off 5 bases at V and 0 bases at J, with 5 bases between the two ends. CDR3 sequence reads: CASSRISYEQYF. CDR3 sequence (DNA): TGTGCCAGCAGTCGGATCTCCTACGAGCAGTACTTC.

This clonotype was counted many times. The V gene is TRBV20-1, the J gene TRBJ1-1; weak D call: TRBD1 (6 bases). V lost 3 bases to trimming and J lost 3 bases, with 14 bases between them. CDR1 and CDR2 from the germline V gene are DFQATT and SNEGSKA (reference sequence). The length of the CDR3 is 14 residues. CDR3: CSASPPGVYTEAFF. As DNA, the CDR3 is TGCAGTGCTAGTCCGCCAGGGGTTTACACTGAAGCTTTCTTT.

At least ten counts were recorded for this clonotype. V usage is TRBV30 and J usage is TRBJ2-3; D unclear. Germline lookup yields CDR1 GTSNPN and CDR2 SVGIG (reference sequence). The germline V and J ends were trimmed by 0 bases and 3 bases, with 16 bases remaining between them. The length of the CDR3 is 16 residues. Here the CDR3 DNA reads TGTGCCTGGAGTGTACTCGGCGGTTCTCTAACAGATACGCAGTATTTT. Amino acid sequence: CAWSVLGGSLTDTQYF.

The genes are TRBV5-4 and TRBJ2-1; D is ambiguous. The germline gives CDR1 SGHNT, CDR2 YYREEE (reference sequence). This CDR3 comprises 13 residues. V was cut by 2 bases and J by 6 bases, with 9 bases left in between. The CDR3 is CASSFGLGNEQFF. The CDR3 DNA sequence: TGTGCCAGCAGCTTTGGGCTAGGCAATGAGCAGTTCTTC.

This chain connects TRBV7-3 to TRBJ2-3, with D perhaps matching TRBD1 or TRBD2 (5 bases each). CDR1 and CDR2 (germline): SGHTA, FQGTGA. V was shortened by 1 base and J by 2 bases, with 16 bases between the two germline ends. The CDR3 covers 17 residues. CDR3 region: CASSLNPVVGTTDTQYF. CDR3 DNA: TGTGCCAGCAGCTTAAACCCGGTCGTGGGGACCACAGATACGCAGTATTTT.

The chain combines TRBV12-3 or TRBV12-4 with TRBJ2-1; D remains unclear. CDR3 length equals 16 residues. V was shortened by 5 bases and J by 4 bases, with 18 bases between the two germline ends. The CDR3 spells CASSPLWPYPYNEQFF. CDR3 nucleotides: TGTGCCAGCAGTCCCCTTTGGCCCTATCCGTACAATGAGCAGTTCTTC.

As regards this clonotype: This clone may be a read error of a much larger clone one base away. V and J are TRBV7-9 and TRBJ2-7, with D perhaps TRBD1 or TRBD2 (5 bases each). From germline, CDR1 is SEHNR and CDR2 FQNEAQ (reference sequence). There are 14 residues in the CDR3. In nucleotides, the CDR3 is TGTGTCAGCAGCACCGGGACGGAACTTTACGAGCAGTACTTC. It encodes CVSSTGTELYEQYF.

This clonotype was counted at least ten times. The V and J genes are TRBV13 and TRBJ2-1; D is unresolved. Germline lookup yields CDR1 PRHDT and CDR2 FYEKMQ (reference sequence). The CDR3 spans 12 residues. V lost 1 base to trimming and J lost 7 bases, with 5 bases between them. The CDR3 nucleotides read TGTGCCAGCAGCTTAGTCGGGAATGAGCAGTTCTTC. As protein: CASSLVGNEQFF.

The chain uses TRBV7-9 and TRBJ1-1; D is undetermined. Deletions cut 5 bases from V and 8 bases from J, with 18 bases between. The germline V gene has CDR1 SEHNR and CDR2 FQNEAQ (reference sequence). This CDR3 contains 14 residues. The CDR3: CASSPSGPQKEAFF. In DNA, the CDR3 is TGTGCCAGCAGCCCTTCCGGGCCCCAAAAAGAAGCTTTCTTT.

This clonotype was seen many times. V gene TRBV29-1 combines with J gene TRBJ1-1, with D perhaps TRBD1 (5 bases). The CDR3 length is 11 residues. The germline V gene has CDR1 SQVTM and CDR2 ANQGSEA. The ends were cut back, 4 bases at V and 3 bases at J, with 6 bases in the middle. The CDR3 sequence is CSVGGDTEAFF. The DNA for the CDR3 is TGCAGCGTTGGGGGGGACACTGAAGCTTTCTTT.

Notes on this clonotype: A much bigger clone sits one base away, suggesting this may be a read error. The rearrangement joins TRBV10-3 to TRBJ2-3; weak D call: TRBD1 (6 bases). Trimming left V 0 bases short and J 7 bases short, with 14 bases between. Germline assignment: CDR1 ENHRY and CDR2 SYGVKD. The CDR3 runs to 15 residues. CDR3 protein: CAISESSGHQYTQYF. The CDR3 DNA sequence: TGTGCCATCAGTGAGTCGTCGGGACACCAATATACGCAGTATTTT.

A single count supports this clonotype. The chain combines TRBV7-9 with TRBJ1-4; unclear D gene. V was cut by 0 bases and J by 7 bases, with 9 bases left in between. Germline values: CDR1 SEHNR, CDR2 FQNEAQ (reference sequence). The CDR3 runs 14 residues. CDR3 sequence (DNA): TGTGCCAGCAGCTTAGCGACCCAAGCTGAAAAACTGTTTTTT. Encoded protein: CASSLATQAEKLFF.

This chain's CDR3 is CASSVENRGQETQYF. The CDR3 DNA reads TGTGCCAGCAGCGTAGAGAACAGGGGGCAAGAGACCCAGTACTTC. The chain combines TRBV9 with TRBJ2-5; 8 bases fit TRBD1. Per the germline V gene, CDR1 is SGDLS and CDR2 is YYNGEE. With V trimmed by 0 bases and J by 2 bases, 3 bases remained unmatched. This CDR3 has 15 residues.

This clonotype was recorded at least ten times. J is TRBJ2-2 and V is TRBV9; TRBD1 is a possible D gene (6 bases). Germline CDR1 is SGDLS and CDR2 is YYNGEE. CDR3 length equals 17 residues. V was shortened by 0 bases and J by 6 bases, with 18 bases between the two germline ends. The chain's CDR3 is CASSVESGTRLSGELFF. In DNA form, the CDR3 reads TGTGCCAGCAGCGTAGAATCAGGGACACGATTGTCCGGGGAGCTGTTTTTT.

The sample holds a few counts of this clonotype. This rearrangement joins TRBV5-1 to TRBJ2-7; 8 bases align to TRBD2. This CDR3 has 15 residues. V dropped 1 base and J dropped 3; count of bases not matched to a gene: 6. Germline V CDR1 and CDR2: SGHRS, YFSETQ. In nucleotides, the CDR3 is TGCGCCAGCAGCTTGAGCGGGGGTGTCCTCTACGAGCAGTACTTC. It translates to CASSLSGGVLYEQYF.

Worth noting for this clonotype: Germline is not matched at one junction end, which may reflect a read error. This rearrangement joins TRBV10-2 to TRBJ2-1, with 14 bases that match TRBD2. Germline V lookup: CDR1 WSHSY, CDR2 SAAADI. The CDR3 extends over 14 amino acids. The CDR3 nucleotides are TGCGCCAGCAGTGAGTCCGGGACTAGCGGGAGATACCTCTTC. It yields the protein CASSESGTSGRYLF.